This T cell receptor beta chain originates from a study of T cell changes during pregnancy in multiple sclerosis. This CDR3 has 15 amino acids. Trimming took off 10 bases at V and 4 bases at J, with 22 bases between the two ends. Germline loops: CDR1 MNHNS, CDR2 SASEGT. Some clones are missing from TCRdb's copy, which holds only in-frame ones; the method was immunoSEQ multiplex PCR. The data show tens of thousands of clones, approximately 92% seen once. The chain recombines TRBV6-1 with TRBJ1-2; D may be TRBD1 (6 bases). Specimen: peripheral blood, collected after pregnancy. The receptor comes from a female donor with multiple sclerosis, enrolled in a pregnancy study. CDR3 bases: TGTGCCACCCAGATACAGGGCAACCCAGTCTATGGCTACACCTTC. Translation gives CATQIQGNPVYGYTF.